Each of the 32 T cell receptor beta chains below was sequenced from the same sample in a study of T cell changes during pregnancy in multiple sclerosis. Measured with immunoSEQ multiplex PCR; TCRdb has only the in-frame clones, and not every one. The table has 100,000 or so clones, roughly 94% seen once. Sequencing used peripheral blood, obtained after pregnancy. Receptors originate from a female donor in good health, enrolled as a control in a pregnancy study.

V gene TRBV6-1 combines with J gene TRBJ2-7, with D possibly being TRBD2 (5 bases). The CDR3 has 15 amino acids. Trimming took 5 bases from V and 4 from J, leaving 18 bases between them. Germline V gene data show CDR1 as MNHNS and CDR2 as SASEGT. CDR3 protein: CASSPAVTTQYEQYF. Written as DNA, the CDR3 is TGTGCCAGCAGTCCCGCAGTGACTACTCAATACGAGCAGTACTTC.

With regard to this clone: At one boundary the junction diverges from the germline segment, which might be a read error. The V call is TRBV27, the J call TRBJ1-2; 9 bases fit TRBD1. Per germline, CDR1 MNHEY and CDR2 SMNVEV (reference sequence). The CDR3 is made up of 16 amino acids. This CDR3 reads CASRVPFPGQGDGCTF. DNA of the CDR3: TGTGCCAGCAGAGTCCCCTTCCCGGGACAGGGAGATGGCTGCACCTTC.

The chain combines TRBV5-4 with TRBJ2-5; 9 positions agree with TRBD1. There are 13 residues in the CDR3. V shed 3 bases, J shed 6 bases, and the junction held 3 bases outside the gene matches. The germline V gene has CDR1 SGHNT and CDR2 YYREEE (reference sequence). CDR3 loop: CASSWDREKTQYF. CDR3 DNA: TGTGCCAGCAGCTGGGACAGGGAAAAGACCCAGTACTTC.

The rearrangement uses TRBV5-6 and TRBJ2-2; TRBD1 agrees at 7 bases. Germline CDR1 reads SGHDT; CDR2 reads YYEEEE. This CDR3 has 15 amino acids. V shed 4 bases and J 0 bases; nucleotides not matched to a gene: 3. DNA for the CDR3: TGTGCCAGCAGCGTCGGGACAGCGAACACCGGGGAGCTGTTTTTT. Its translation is CASSVGTANTGELFF.

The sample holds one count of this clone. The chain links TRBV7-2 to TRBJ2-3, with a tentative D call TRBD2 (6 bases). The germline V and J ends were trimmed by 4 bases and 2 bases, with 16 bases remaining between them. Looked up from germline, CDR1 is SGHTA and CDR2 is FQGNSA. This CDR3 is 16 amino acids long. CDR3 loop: CASSSPLEGYTDTQYF. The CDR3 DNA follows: TGTGCCAGCAGCTCCCCGTTGGAGGGATACACAGATACGCAGTATTTT.

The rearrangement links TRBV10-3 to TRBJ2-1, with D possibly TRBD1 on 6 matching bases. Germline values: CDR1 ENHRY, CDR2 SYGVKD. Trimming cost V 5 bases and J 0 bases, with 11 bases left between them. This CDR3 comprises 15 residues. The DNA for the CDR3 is TGTGCCATCAGTCCCGACAGGAGCTCCTACAATGAGCAGTTCTTC. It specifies CAISPDRSSYNEQFF.

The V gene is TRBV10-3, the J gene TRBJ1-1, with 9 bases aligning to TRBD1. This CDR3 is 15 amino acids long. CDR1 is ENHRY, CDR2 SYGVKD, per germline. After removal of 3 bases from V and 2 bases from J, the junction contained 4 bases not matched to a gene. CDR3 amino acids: CAISDLDRGNTEAFF. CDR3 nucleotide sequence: TGTGCCATCAGTGACTTGGACAGGGGAAACACTGAAGCTTTCTTT.

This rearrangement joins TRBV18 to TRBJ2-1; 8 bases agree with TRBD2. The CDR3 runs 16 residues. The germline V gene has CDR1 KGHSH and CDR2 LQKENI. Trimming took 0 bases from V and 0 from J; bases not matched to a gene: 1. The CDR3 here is CASSPPAGGSYNEQFF. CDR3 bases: TGTGCCAGCTCACCACCGGCGGGAGGCTCCTACAATGAGCAGTTCTTC.

The CDR3 reads CASSPRLGGTEAFF. In nucleotides, the CDR3 is TGTGCCAGCAGCCCCCGGCTTGGCGGGACTGAAGCTTTCTTT. V usage is TRBV7-8 and J usage is TRBJ1-1, with D unresolved. Between the trimmed V and J ends, which lost 5 bases and 5 bases, there was a span of 15 bases. The CDR3 totals 14 residues. Germline V CDR1 and CDR2: SGHVS, FQNEAQ.

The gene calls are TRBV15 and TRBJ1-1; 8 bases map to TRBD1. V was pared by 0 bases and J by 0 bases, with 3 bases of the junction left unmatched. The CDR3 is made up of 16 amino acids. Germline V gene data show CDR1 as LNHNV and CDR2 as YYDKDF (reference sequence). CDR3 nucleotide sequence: TGTGCCACCAGCAGAGAAGTACAGGGGGTGAACACTGAAGCTTTCTTT. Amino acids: CATSREVQGVNTEAFF.

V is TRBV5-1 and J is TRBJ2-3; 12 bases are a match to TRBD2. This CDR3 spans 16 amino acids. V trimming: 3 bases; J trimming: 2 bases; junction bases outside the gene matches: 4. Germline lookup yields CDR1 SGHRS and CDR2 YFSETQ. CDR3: CASSSGLAGPTDTQYF. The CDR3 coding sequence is TGCGCCAGCAGCTCCGGACTAGCGGGACCCACAGATACGCAGTATTTT.

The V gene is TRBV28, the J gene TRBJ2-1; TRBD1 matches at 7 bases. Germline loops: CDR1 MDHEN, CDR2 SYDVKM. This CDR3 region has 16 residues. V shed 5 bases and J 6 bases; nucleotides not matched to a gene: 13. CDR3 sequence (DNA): TGTGCCAGCAGTCCAGCCAGGGGGATCGGTTTCAATGAGCAGTTCTTC. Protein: CASSPARGIGFNEQFF.

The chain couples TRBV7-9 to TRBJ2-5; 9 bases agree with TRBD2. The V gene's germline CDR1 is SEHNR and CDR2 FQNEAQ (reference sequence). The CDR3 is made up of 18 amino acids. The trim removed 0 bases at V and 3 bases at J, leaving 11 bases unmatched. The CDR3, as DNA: TGTGCCAGCAGCTTAGCGATTTTTCTGACTAGCGGTGAAGAGACCCAGTACTTC. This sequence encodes CASSLAIFLTSGEETQYF.

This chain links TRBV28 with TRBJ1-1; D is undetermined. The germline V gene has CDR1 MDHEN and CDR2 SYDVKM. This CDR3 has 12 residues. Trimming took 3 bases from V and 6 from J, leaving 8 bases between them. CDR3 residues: CASSFYSSEAFF. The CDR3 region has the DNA TGTGCCAGCAGTTTTTACAGCTCTGAAGCTTTCTTT.

The CDR3 region has the DNA TGCGCCAGCAGCTCGACTAGCGGGAGCACAGATACGCAGTATTTT. Translating gives CASSSTSGSTDTQYF. This chain connects TRBV5-1 to TRBJ2-3, with 10 positions matching TRBD2. The CDR3 loop spans 15 amino acids. After removal of 3 bases from V and 0 bases from J, the junction contained 1 base not matched to a gene. Germline loops: CDR1 SGHRS, CDR2 YFSETQ. Full variable domain (remainder filled in from reference TRBV5-1 and TRBJ2-3): KAGVTQTPRYLIKTRGQQVTLSCSPISGHRSVSWYQQTPGQGLQFLFEYFSETQRNKGNFPGRFSGRQFSNSRSEMNVSTLELGDSALYLCASSSTSGSTDTQYFGPGTRLTVL.

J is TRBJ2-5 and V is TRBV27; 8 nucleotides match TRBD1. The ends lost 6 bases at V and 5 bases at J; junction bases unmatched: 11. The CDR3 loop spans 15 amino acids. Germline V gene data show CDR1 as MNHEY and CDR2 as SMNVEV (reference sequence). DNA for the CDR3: TGTGCCAGCAGCCCTAGGACAGGGCGTTATGAGACCCAGTACTTC. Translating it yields CASSPRTGRYETQYF.

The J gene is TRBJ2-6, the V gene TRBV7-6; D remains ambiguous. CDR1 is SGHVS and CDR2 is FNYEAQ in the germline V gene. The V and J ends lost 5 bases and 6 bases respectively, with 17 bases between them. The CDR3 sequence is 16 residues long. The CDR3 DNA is TGTGCCAGCAGCGCCCTAAACAGCCTTCAGGCCAACGTCCTGACTTTC. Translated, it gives CASSALNSLQANVLTF.

For the CDR3, the DNA is TGTGCCAGCAGTTCCCAGGGTCCCATGAACACTGAAGCTTTCTTT. As protein: CASSSQGPMNTEAFF. This chain links TRBV6-6 with TRBJ1-1, with D maybe TRBD1 (5 bases). Germline CDR1 and CDR2: MNHNY and SVGAGI (reference sequence). The CDR3 loop spans 15 amino acids. The V and J ends lost 4 bases and 0 bases respectively, with 12 bases between them.

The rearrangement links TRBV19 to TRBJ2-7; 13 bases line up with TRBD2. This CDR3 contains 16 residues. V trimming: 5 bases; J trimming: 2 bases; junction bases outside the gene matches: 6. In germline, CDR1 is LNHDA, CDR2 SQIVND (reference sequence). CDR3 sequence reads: CASSRRLAGGPYEQYF. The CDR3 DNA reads TGTGCCAGTAGTCGAAGACTAGCGGGAGGACCCTACGAGCAGTACTTC.

The chain's CDR3 is CASSGTNYNEQFF. The CDR3 DNA reads as TGTGCCAGCAGCGGGACAAACTACAATGAGCAGTTCTTC. The chain employs TRBV5-4 and TRBJ2-1, with D tentatively TRBD1 (6 bases). Trimming pared 4 bases from V and 3 bases from J, leaving 8 bases between. Germline V gives CDR1 SGHNT, CDR2 YYREEE (reference sequence). This CDR3 comprises 13 residues.

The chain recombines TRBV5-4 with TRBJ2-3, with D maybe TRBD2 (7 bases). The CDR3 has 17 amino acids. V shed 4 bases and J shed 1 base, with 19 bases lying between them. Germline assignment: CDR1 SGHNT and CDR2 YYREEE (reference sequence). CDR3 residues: CASSPRGSGDRTDTQYF. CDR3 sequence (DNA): TGTGCCAGCAGCCCAAGGGGGAGCGGGGACCGCACAGATACGCAGTATTTT. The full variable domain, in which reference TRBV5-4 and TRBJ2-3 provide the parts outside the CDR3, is ETGVTQSPTHLIKTRGQQVTLRCSSQSGHNTVSWYQQALGQGPQFIFQYYREEENGRGNFPPRFSGLQFPNYSSELNVNALELDDSALYLCASSPRGSGDRTDTQYFGPGTRLTVL.

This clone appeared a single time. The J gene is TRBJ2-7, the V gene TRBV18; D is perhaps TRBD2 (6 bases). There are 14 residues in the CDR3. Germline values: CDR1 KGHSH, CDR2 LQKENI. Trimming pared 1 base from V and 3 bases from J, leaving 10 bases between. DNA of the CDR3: TGTGCCAGCTCACCACTAGCGGAGGTCTACGAGCAGTACTTC. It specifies CASSPLAEVYEQYF.

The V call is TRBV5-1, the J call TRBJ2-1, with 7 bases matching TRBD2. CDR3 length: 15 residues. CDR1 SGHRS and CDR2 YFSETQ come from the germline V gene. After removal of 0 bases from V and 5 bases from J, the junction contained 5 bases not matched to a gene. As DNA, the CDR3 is TGCGCCAGCAGCTTGGGGGCGGGAGACAACAATGAGCAGTTCTTC. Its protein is CASSLGAGDNNEQFF.

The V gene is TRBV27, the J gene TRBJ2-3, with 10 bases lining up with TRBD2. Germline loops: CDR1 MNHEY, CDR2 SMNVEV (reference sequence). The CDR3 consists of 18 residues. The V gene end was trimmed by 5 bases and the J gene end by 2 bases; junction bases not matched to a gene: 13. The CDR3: CASSPSTPLAGNTDTQYF. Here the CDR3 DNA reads TGTGCCAGCAGTCCCTCCACTCCACTAGCGGGAAACACAGATACGCAGTATTTT.

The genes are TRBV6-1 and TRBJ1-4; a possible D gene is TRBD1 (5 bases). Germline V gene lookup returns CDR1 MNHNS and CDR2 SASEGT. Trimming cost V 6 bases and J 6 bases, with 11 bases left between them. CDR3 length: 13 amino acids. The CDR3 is CASSVSGDEKLFF. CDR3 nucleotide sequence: TGTGCCAGCAGCGTTTCGGGGGATGAAAAACTGTTTTTT.

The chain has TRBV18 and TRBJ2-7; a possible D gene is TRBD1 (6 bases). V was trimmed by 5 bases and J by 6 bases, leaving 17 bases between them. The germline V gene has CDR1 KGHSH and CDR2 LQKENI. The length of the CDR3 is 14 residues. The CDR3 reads CASSNLQGLGEQYF. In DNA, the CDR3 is TGTGCCAGCTCAAATTTACAGGGTCTTGGCGAGCAGTACTTC.

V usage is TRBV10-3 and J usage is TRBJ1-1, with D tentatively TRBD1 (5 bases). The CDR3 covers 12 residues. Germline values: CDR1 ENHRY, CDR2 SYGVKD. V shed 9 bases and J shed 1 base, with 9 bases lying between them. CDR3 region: CAIAGGNTEAFF. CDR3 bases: TGTGCCATTGCCGGGGGGAACACTGAAGCTTTCTTT.

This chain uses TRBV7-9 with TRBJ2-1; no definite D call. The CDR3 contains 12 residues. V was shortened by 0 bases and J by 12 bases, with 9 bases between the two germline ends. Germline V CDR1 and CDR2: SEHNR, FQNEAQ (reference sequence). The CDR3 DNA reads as TGTGCCAGCAGCTTAGCCCCGACACGGCAGTTCTTC. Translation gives CASSLAPTRQFF.

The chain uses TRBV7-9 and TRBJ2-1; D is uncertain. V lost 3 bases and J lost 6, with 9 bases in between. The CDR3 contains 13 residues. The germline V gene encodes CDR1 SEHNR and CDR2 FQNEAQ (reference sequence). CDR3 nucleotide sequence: TGTGCCAGCAGCTTTTCATTCGGCAATGAGCAGTTCTTC. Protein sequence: CASSFSFGNEQFF.

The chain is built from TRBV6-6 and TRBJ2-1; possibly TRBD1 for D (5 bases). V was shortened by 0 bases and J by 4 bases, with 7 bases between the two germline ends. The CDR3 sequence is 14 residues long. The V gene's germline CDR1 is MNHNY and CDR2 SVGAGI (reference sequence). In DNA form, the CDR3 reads TGTGCCAGCAGTTACTCAAGACAGTACAATGAGCAGTTCTTC. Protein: CASSYSRQYNEQFF.

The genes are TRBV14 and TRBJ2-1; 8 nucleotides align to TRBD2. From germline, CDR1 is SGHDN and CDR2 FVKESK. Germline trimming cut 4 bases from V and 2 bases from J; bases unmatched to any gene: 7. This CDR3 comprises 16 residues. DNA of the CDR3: TGTGCCAGCAGCCCCTTAGCGGGGATCCCCTACAATGAGCAGTTCTTC. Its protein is CASSPLAGIPYNEQFF.

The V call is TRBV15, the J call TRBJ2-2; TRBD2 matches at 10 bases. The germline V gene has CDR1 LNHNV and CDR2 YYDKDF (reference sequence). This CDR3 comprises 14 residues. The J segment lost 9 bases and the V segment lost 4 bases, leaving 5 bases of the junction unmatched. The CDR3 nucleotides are TGTGCCACCAGCACCCTAGCGGGAGTCCGGGAGCTGTTTTTT. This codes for CATSTLAGVRELFF.